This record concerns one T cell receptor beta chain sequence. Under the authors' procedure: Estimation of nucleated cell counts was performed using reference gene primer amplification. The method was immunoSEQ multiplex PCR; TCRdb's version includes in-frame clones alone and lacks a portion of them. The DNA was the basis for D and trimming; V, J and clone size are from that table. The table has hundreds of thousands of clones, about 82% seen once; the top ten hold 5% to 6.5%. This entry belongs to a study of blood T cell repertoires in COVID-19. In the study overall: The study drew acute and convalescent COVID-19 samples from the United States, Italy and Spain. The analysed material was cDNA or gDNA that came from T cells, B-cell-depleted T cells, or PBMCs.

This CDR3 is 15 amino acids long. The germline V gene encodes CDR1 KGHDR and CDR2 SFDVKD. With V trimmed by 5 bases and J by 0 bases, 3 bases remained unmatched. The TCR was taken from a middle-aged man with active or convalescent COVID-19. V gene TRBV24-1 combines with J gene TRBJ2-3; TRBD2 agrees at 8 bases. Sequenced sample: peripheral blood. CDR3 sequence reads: CATSVLAGSTDTQYF. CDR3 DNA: TGTGCCACCAGTGTTTTAGCGGGGAGCACAGATACGCAGTATTTT.